Each of the 25 T cell receptor beta chains below was sequenced from the same sample in a study of T cell responses to AZD1222 COVID-19 vaccine. The assay was immunoSEQ multiplex PCR, and TCRdb's table has in-frame clones only and misses some. The sample gives 150,000 to 250,000 clones, about 94% of which show up once; around 1% is in the top ten. Sequences were derived from peripheral blood, sampled 28 days after the second AZD1222 dose. Receptors were obtained from an adult who received the AZD1222 COVID-19 vaccine.

The V gene is TRBV4-1, the J gene TRBJ1-5, with D unclear. Per the germline V gene, CDR1 is MGHRA and CDR2 is YSYEKL. Trimming shortened V by 1 base and J by 3 bases, and 10 bases separated the two germline ends. The CDR3 is 15 residues long. The CDR3 loop is CASSQVDAINQPQHF. CDR3 bases: TGCGCCAGCAGCCAAGTTGATGCGATCAATCAGCCCCAGCATTTT.

This clone was picked up one time. CDR3: CASSIGSMNYGYTF. CDR3 DNA sequence: TGTGCCAGCAGCATCGGAAGCATGAACTATGGCTACACCTTC. The V gene is TRBV9, the J gene TRBJ1-2; no reliable D call. V was cut by 4 bases and J by 2 bases, with 12 bases left in between. The length of the CDR3 is 14 residues. The V gene's germline CDR1 is SGDLS and CDR2 YYNGEE.

J is TRBJ1-5 and V is TRBV5-8; no definite D call. Deletions cut 6 bases from V and 8 bases from J, with 12 bases between. From germline, CDR1 is SGHTS and CDR2 YDEGEE. The length of the CDR3 is 12 residues. The CDR3 DNA is TGTGCCAGCACCGCCGGGTCAAAGCCCCAGCATTTT. It is translated as CASTAGSKPQHF.

The chain joins TRBV5-1 to TRBJ2-7; D is possibly TRBD1 (6 bases). The CDR3 runs 17 residues. V lost 0 bases and J lost 7, with 23 bases in between. CDR1 is SGHRS and CDR2 is YFSETQ in the germline V gene. DNA of the CDR3: TGCGCCAGCAGCTTGGCCCACGGACAGAACCAGCGAGGGGAGCAGTACTTC. Protein product: CASSLAHGQNQRGEQYF. Full variable domain (missing parts from reference TRBV5-1 and TRBJ2-7): KAGVTQTPRYLIKTRGQQVTLSCSPISGHRSVSWYQQTPGQGLQFLFEYFSETQRNKGNFPGRFSGRQFSNSRSEMNVSTLELGDSALYLCASSLAHGQNQRGEQYFGPGTRLTVT.

This clone was detected only a few times. The V and J genes are TRBV11-3 and TRBJ2-3; D is undetermined. Trimming stripped 5 bases from V and 6 bases from J, with 15 bases between. CDR1 is SGHNT, CDR2 YENEEA, per germline. CDR3 length: 14 residues. The CDR3 nucleotides read TGTGCCAGCAGCGCTAACCCTCGGGCGGATACGCAGTATTTT. The encoded protein is CASSANPRADTQYF.

The chain is built from TRBV4-1 and TRBJ1-1; D not resolved. The V gene's germline CDR1 is MGHRA and CDR2 YSYEKL. The CDR3 contains 17 residues. V was pared by 2 bases and J by 6 bases, with 22 bases between. For the CDR3, the DNA is TGCGCCAGCAGCCAACGGACCCCCGGACTGATTTACTCTGAAGCTTTCTTT. Translated: CASSQRTPGLIYSEAFF.

This clone was detected only once. The CDR3 nucleotides are TGTGCCAGTTCCACCGGGACAGGGACTGCCGAGCAGTACTTC. It specifies CASSTGTGTAEQYF. The chain links TRBV11-3 to TRBJ2-7, with 9 bases that match TRBD1. Germline assignment: CDR1 SGHNT and CDR2 YENEEA. This CDR3 has 14 residues. V shed 9 bases and J 6 bases; nucleotides not matched to a gene: 12.

This clone was seen a single time. The chain couples TRBV5-5 to TRBJ2-2; no clear D. From germline, CDR1 is SGHKS and CDR2 YYEKEE (reference sequence). V lost 1 base and J lost 1, with 11 bases in between. The CDR3 has 16 amino acids. The CDR3 spells CASSLIVLENTGELFF. The CDR3 DNA reads TGTGCCAGCAGCTTGATCGTACTGGAGAACACCGGGGAGCTGTTTTTT.

The chain employs TRBV29-1 and TRBJ2-7; 7 bases are shared with TRBD1. CDR1 and CDR2 (germline): SQVTM, ANQGSEA. Trimming cost V 6 bases and J 2 bases; bases outside gene matches: 7. This CDR3 region has 13 residues. The CDR3 is CSVSFGTAYEQYF. The CDR3 DNA is TGCAGCGTCTCGTTTGGGACAGCCTACGAGCAGTACTTC.

The CDR3 loop is CASSQDWTGTSGELFF. CDR3 sequence (DNA): TGTGCCAGCAGCCAAGATTGGACAGGGACCTCCGGGGAGCTGTTTTTT. The chain uses TRBV9 and TRBJ2-2; 8 nucleotides match TRBD1. The germline CDR1 and CDR2 sequences are SGDLS and YYNGEE. The ends lost 4 bases at V and 6 bases at J; junction bases unmatched: 11. CDR3 size: 16 residues.

The V gene is TRBV4-3, the J gene TRBJ1-3; D is ambiguous. The CDR3 loop spans 16 amino acids. The germline V gene has CDR1 LGHNA and CDR2 YSLEER. Between the trimmed V and J ends, which lost 4 bases and 1 base, there was a span of 14 bases. CDR3 DNA: TGCGCCAGCAGCCCGAGTTCACGTGGGTCTGGAAACACCATATATTTT. It is translated as CASSPSSRGSGNTIYF.

The chain carries TRBV6-5 and TRBJ2-1; D is uncertain. Germline V gene lookup returns CDR1 MNHEY and CDR2 SVGAGI. The CDR3 consists of 15 residues. Trimming left V 6 bases short and J 0 bases short, with 12 bases between. The CDR3, as DNA: TGTGCCAGCAGCCGGCCATCTCTCTCCTACAATGAGCAGTTCTTC. Translating gives CASSRPSLSYNEQFF.

The J gene is TRBJ2-7, the V gene TRBV7-8, with 7 nucleotides matching TRBD1. Per the germline V gene, CDR1 is SGHVS and CDR2 is FQNEAQ. Trimming at V came to 4 bases and at J to 3 bases, leaving 6 bases not matched to a gene. The CDR3 contains 14 residues. For the CDR3, the DNA is TGTGCCAGCAGCTACACCGGGACAGACTACGAGCAGTACTTC. Translated: CASSYTGTDYEQYF. Based on the CDR3 plus reference TRBV7-8 and TRBJ2-7, the full variable domain is GAGVSQSPRYKVAKRGQDVALRCDPISGHVSLFWYQQALGQGPEFLTYFQNEAQLDKSGLPSDRFFAERPEGSVSTLKIQRTQQEDSAVYLCASSYTGTDYEQYFGPGTRLTVT.

V gene TRBV18 combines with J gene TRBJ2-5; 7 nucleotides line up with TRBD1. Germline V lookup: CDR1 KGHSH, CDR2 LQKENI. J gave up 5 bases and V 2 bases, and 11 bases lay outside the gene matches. This CDR3 spans 16 amino acids. CDR3 bases: TGTGCCAGCTCACCAGGGTCTACAGGGGTAGCGGAGACCCAGTACTTC. Translation: CASSPGSTGVAETQYF.

V gene TRBV4-3 combines with J gene TRBJ1-2; D is undetermined. Between the trimmed V and J ends, which lost 1 base and 6 bases, there was a span of 9 bases. The CDR3 contains 13 residues. Germline V gives CDR1 LGHNA, CDR2 YSLEER. The DNA of the CDR3 is TGCGCCAGCAGCCAAGCACTTGAGCATGGCTACACCTTC. Residues: CASSQALEHGYTF.

The chain joins TRBV11-2 to TRBJ2-7, with TRBD1 matching 7 bases. V dropped 0 bases and J dropped 6; count of bases not matched to a gene: 2. The CDR3 length is 13 residues. Germline V gene lookup returns CDR1 SGHAT and CDR2 FQNNGV. The CDR3 nucleotides are TGTGCCAGCAGCTTAGATAGGGGGCGCGAGCAGTACTTC. This codes for CASSLDRGREQYF.

The V and J genes are TRBV10-3 and TRBJ1-5; TRBD1 matches 8 bases. The CDR3 runs to 15 residues. With V trimmed by 2 bases and J by 4 bases, 4 bases remained unmatched. Germline loops: CDR1 ENHRY, CDR2 SYGVKD. For the CDR3, the DNA is TGTGCCATCAGTGAGCCGGACAGGGAGAATCAGCCCCAGCATTTT. Residues: CAISEPDRENQPQHF.

J is TRBJ1-1 and V is TRBV6-2 or TRBV6-3; 7 bases are a match to TRBD1. The CDR3 is made up of 15 amino acids. Germline loops: CDR1 MNHEY, CDR2 SVGEGT. The trim removed 6 bases at V and 6 bases at J, leaving 13 bases unmatched. For the CDR3, the DNA is TGTGCCAGCAGCGTGACAGGGAGATACCGGTCTGAAGCTTTCTTT. It yields the protein CASSVTGRYRSEAFF.

The V and J genes are TRBV18 and TRBJ1-5; D unclear. This CDR3 spans 16 amino acids. With 6 bases removed from V and 0 bases from J, the gap between germline ends came to 15 bases. Germline assignment: CDR1 KGHSH and CDR2 LQKENI. As DNA, the CDR3 is TGTGCCAGCTCCCCGGGCACCGCCTATAGCAATCAGCCCCAGCATTTT. Amino acid sequence: CASSPGTAYSNQPQHF.

The chain couples TRBV18 to TRBJ2-1; 8 bases map to TRBD2. CDR3 size: 17 residues. The germline V gene has CDR1 KGHSH and CDR2 LQKENI. The V segment lost 4 bases and the J segment 0 bases; nucleotides outside the gene matches: 8. The CDR3 coding sequence is TGTGCCAGCTCACTGTCAGGGGCGGGGGGCTCCTACAATGAGCAGTTCTTC. Its translation is CASSLSGAGGSYNEQFF.

This chain connects TRBV2 to TRBJ1-6, with 9 bases identical to TRBD1. Trimming took 8 bases from V and 9 from J; bases not matched to a gene: 26. Germline-derived CDR1 and CDR2 are SNHLY and FYNNEI. The CDR3 length is 20 residues. The CDR3 region is CASGAFHWTGDTPGGSPLHF. The CDR3, as DNA: TGTGCCAGCGGGGCCTTTCATTGGACAGGGGATACCCCCGGCGGTTCACCCCTCCACTTT. Full variable domain (remainder filled in from reference TRBV2 and TRBJ1-6): EPEVTQTPSHQVTQMGQEVILRCVPISNHLYFYWYRQILGQKVEFLVSFYNNEISEKSEIFDDQFSVERPDGSNFTLKIRSTKLEDSAMYFCASGAFHWTGDTPGGSPLHFGNGTRLTVT.

The J gene is TRBJ2-7, the V gene TRBV11-1, with TRBD2 matching over 7 bases. This CDR3 has 15 residues. CDR1 SGHAT and CDR2 FQDESV come from the germline V gene (reference sequence). V gave up 7 bases and J gave up 2 bases; unmatched junction bases: 11. CDR3 loop: CASTPRAGDAYEQYF. CDR3 in DNA: TGTGCCAGCACCCCTCGGGCGGGGGATGCCTACGAGCAGTACTTC.

CDR3 region: CASRPTGQGSPLHF. As DNA, the CDR3 is TGTGCCAGCAGACCGACAGGTCAAGGTTCACCCCTCCACTTT. V and J are TRBV28 and TRBJ1-6, with D maybe TRBD1 (6 bases). CDR3 length: 14 amino acids. Germline values: CDR1 MDHEN, CDR2 SYDVKM. V was pared by 6 bases and J by 9 bases, with 15 bases between.

The chain joins TRBV4-3 to TRBJ2-7; 8 nucleotides agree with TRBD1. CDR3 length: 16 amino acids. V was clipped by 0 bases and J by 0 bases; unmatched bases: 4. Germline V CDR1 and CDR2: LGHNA, YSLEER. The CDR3 DNA reads TGCGCCAGCAGCCAAGACATGACAGGGGCCTCCTACGAGCAGTACTTC. Translating it yields CASSQDMTGASYEQYF.

The chain couples TRBV5-8 to TRBJ2-1; D remains unclear. This CDR3 spans 14 amino acids. The ends were cut back, 0 bases at V and 6 bases at J, with 10 bases in the middle. CDR1 and CDR2 from the germline V gene are SGHTS and YDEGEE. Here the CDR3 reads CASSLEGSLNEQFF. Written as DNA, the CDR3 is TGTGCCAGCAGCTTGGAGGGTAGCCTCAATGAGCAGTTCTTC.